This TCR beta chain was sequenced in a study of cytomegalovirus exposure and HLA in healthy donors. Turning to the study itself: Of all 400 or so donors who were genotyped, roughly 81% belonged to the Caucasian-associated ancestry cluster.

The PCR had 60 Vbeta and 13 Jbeta primers. Repertoires were generated with immunoSEQ multiplex PCR, while TCRdb's copy carries only in-frame clones and drops some. The sample has some 170,000 clones; 82% are singletons. Trimming shortened V by 6 bases and J by 1 base, and 9 bases separated the two germline ends. Germline-derived CDR1 and CDR2 are SNHLY and FYNNEI. The CDR3 spans 14 residues. This clone appeared once. The sample comprised PBMCs. This TCR derives from a girl under 18 in good health and CMV-seropositive. The rearrangement joins TRBV2 to TRBJ2-2; tentative D call: TRBD1 (6 bases). The CDR3 nucleotides are TGTGCCAGCAGCCCGGGACAGAACACCGGGGAGCTGTTTTTT. Residues: CASSPGQNTGELFF.